This TCR beta chain was found in a study of shared clonotypes between healthy human individuals. Losses at the gene ends were 7 bases for V and 3 bases for J; bases not matched to a gene: 11. The CDR3 consists of 18 residues. Germline V gives CDR1 SGHTA, CDR2 FQGNSA. Note on this clone: The antigen is not known.

Overall study results and limits: Compared with clonotypes that all four donors shared, non-shared clonotypes had lower generation probabilities.

Terminally differentiated effector memory CD45RA+ cells were left out of the naive CD8 fraction, which was CD45RO-negative and positively selected for CCR7. Here immunoSEQ multiplex PCR was the method, and the copy in TCRdb shows in-frame clones only, minus some. Among approximately 810,000 clones listed, 85% to 95% were seen once. This sequence originates from a man aged 25 to 40 in good health. This chain uses TRBV7-2 with TRBJ2-1; TRBD2 matches at 14 bases. The source material was naive CD8+ T cells sorted from blood. Here the CDR3 DNA reads TGTGCCAGCAACCCAAGACTAGCGGGAGGGCCGAGCTACAATGAGCAGTTCTTC. This gives the protein CASNPRLAGGPSYNEQFF.